A single sample is the source of the 9 T cell receptor beta chains below, sequenced in a study of CD8 T cells in ankylosing spondylitis. TCRdb processed the 5' RACE reads anew with MiXCR; each CDR3 protein has one entry. Counted here are about 150,000 distinct CDR3 sequences, roughly 44% occurring once; the ten biggest clones make up roughly 15%. The sample consisted of synovial fluid, either unsorted or a sorted T cell fraction (not recorded which). These TCRs come from a male donor with ankylosing spondylitis.

The chain recombines TRBV5-4 with TRBJ2-7; 7 bases are shared with TRBD1. Trimming took 3 bases from V and 3 from J; bases not matched to a gene: 9. Germline V gene lookup returns CDR1 SGHNT and CDR2 YYREEE (reference sequence). The CDR3 length is 15 residues. As DNA, the CDR3 is TGTGCCAGCAGCTGGGCGCCGGGACAGATCTACGAGCAGTACTTC. Translated: CASSWAPGQIYEQYF.

V usage is TRBV25-1 and J usage is TRBJ2-1; D gene unclear. V gave up 1 base and J gave up 7 bases, with 11 bases separating them. Germline V gene lookup returns CDR1 MGHDK and CDR2 SYGVNS. CDR3 length equals 14 residues. As DNA, the CDR3 is TGTGCCAGCAGTGAATGGTGGGCTTGGAATGAGCAGTTCTTC. It yields the protein CASSEWWAWNEQFF.

The chain combines TRBV4-1 with TRBJ1-1; 7 nucleotides match TRBD1. The CDR3 has 15 amino acids. V trimming: 3 bases; J trimming: 0 bases; junction bases outside the gene matches: 4. The germline V gene has CDR1 MGHRA and CDR2 YSYEKL. The CDR3 spells CASSQLQGLNTEAFF. CDR3 sequence (DNA): TGCGCCAGCAGCCAGCTACAGGGGCTGAACACTGAAGCTTTCTTT.

CDR3 residues: CASSPRTGYISGNTIYF. The CDR3 coding sequence is TGCGCCAGCAGCCCGAGGACAGGGTATATTTCTGGAAACACCATATATTTT. V is TRBV4-3 and J is TRBJ1-3; 8 bases are a match to TRBD1. Germline CDR1 reads LGHNA; CDR2 reads YSLEER. The CDR3 is made up of 17 amino acids. The ends lost 4 bases at V and 1 base at J; junction bases unmatched: 9.

The CDR3 nucleotides are TGTGCCAGCAGTTTATCGCAGATCACTGAAGCTTTCTTT. Protein: CASSLSQITEAFF. The rearrangement joins TRBV12-3 or TRBV12-4 to TRBJ1-1, with D unclear. The CDR3 is 13 amino acids. Trimming shortened V by 2 bases and J by 4 bases, and 8 bases separated the two germline ends.

The chain recombines TRBV4-1 with TRBJ2-2, with 7 bases fitting TRBD1. The germline gives CDR1 MGHRA, CDR2 YSYEKL. There are 15 residues in the CDR3. V gave up 4 bases and J gave up 5 bases; unmatched junction bases: 7. CDR3: CASSPYRQGTGELFF. The CDR3, as DNA: TGCGCCAGCAGCCCCTACCGACAGGGAACCGGGGAGCTGTTTTTT.

This clonotype was detected only once. This chain uses TRBV5-1 with TRBJ2-3; D may correspond to TRBD1 or TRBD2 (5 bases each). The germline CDR1 and CDR2 sequences are SGHRS and YFSETQ. Trimming removed 6 bases from V and 0 bases from J, with 11 bases in between. CDR3 size: 14 residues. CDR3 sequence reads: CASIRDGSTDTQYF. The CDR3 nucleotides are TGCGCCAGCATCCGGGACGGCAGCACAGATACGCAGTATTTT.

J is TRBJ1-1 and V is TRBV7-4, with D unresolved. CDR1 is SGHVT, CDR2 SQSDAQ, per germline. This CDR3 is built from 12 residues. The germline V and J ends were trimmed by 5 bases and 6 bases, with 10 bases remaining between them. The CDR3 spells CASSPHRPEAFF. CDR3 nucleotides: TGTGCCAGCAGCCCTCACCGACCTGAAGCTTTCTTT.

CDR3 sequence: CASSSLRDLVFATNEKLFF. The CDR3 DNA follows: TGTGCCAGCAGTTCCCTCAGGGACTTAGTTTTTGCAACTAATGAAAAACTGTTTTTT. This chain joins TRBV12-3 or TRBV12-4 and TRBJ1-4; possibly TRBD1 for D (5 bases). The V end lost 4 bases, the J end lost 0 bases, and 21 bases lay between the germline ends. This CDR3 has 19 amino acids.